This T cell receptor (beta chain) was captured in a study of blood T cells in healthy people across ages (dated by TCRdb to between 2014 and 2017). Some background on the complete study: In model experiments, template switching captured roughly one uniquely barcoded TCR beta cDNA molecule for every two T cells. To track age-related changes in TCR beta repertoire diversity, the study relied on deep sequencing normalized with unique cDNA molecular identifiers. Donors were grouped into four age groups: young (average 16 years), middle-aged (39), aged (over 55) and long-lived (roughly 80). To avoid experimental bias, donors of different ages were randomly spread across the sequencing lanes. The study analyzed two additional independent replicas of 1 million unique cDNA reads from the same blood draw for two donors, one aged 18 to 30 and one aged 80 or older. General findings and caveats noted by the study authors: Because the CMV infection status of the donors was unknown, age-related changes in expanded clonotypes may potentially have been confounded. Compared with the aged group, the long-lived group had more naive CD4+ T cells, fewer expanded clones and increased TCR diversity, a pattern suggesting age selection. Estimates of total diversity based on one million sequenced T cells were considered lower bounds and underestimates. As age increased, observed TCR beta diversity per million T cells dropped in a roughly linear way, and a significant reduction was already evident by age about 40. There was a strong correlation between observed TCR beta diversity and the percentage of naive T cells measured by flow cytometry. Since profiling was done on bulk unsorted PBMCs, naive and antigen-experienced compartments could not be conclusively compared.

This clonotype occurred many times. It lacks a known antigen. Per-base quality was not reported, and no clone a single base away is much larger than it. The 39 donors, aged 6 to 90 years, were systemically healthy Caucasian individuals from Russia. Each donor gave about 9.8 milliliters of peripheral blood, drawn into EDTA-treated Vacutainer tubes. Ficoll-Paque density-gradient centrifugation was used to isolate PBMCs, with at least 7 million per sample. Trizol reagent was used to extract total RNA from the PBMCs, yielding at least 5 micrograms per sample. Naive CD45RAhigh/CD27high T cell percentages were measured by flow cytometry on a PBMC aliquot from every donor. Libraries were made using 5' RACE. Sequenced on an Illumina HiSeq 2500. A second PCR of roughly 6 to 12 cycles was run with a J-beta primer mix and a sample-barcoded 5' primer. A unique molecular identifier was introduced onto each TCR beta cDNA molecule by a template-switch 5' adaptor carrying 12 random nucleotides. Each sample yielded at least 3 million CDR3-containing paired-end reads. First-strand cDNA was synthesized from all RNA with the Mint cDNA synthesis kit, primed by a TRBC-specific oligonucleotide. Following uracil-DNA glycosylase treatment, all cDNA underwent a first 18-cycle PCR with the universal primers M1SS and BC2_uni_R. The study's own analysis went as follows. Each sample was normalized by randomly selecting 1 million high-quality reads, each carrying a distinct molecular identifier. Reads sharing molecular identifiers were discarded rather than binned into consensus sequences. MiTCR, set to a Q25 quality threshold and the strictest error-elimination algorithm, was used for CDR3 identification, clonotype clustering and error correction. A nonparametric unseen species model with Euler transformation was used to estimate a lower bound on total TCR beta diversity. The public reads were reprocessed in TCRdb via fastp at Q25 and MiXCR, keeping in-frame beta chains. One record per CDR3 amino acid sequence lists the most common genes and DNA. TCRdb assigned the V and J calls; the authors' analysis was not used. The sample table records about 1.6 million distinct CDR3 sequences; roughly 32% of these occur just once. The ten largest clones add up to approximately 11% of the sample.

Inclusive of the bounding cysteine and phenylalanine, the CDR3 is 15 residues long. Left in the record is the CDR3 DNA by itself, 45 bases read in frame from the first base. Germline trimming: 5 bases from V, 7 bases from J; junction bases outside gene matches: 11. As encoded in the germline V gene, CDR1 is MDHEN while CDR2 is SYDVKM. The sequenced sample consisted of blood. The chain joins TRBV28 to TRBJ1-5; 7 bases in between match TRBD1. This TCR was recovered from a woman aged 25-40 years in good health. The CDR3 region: CASSRGRGPLQPQHF. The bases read TGTGCCAGCAGTCGGGGGAGGGGGCCGTTACAGCCCCAGCATTTT.